These T cell receptor beta chains were read from a single sample in a study of blood T cell repertoires in COVID-19. Assay used: immunoSEQ multiplex PCR; TCRdb lists only in-frame clones, some missing. The sample shows about 160,000 clones, approximately 81% of them seen only once. Sequencing input: peripheral blood. These receptors originate from a human donor with acute or convalescent COVID-19. The donor label of this sample is uncertain. The CDR3 runs from the conserved cysteine through the conserved F or W. The D gene is left open where the match is weak. Size is omitted from some rows. Given values are once, few, many or a class for expanded clones.

cdr3_nt cdr3_aa j_call v_call d_call clone_size
TGTGCCAGCAGTTTATACCGCGGGCCTGACAGGGCCAATCAGCCCCAGCATTTT CASSLYRGPDRANQPQHF TRBJ1-5 TRBV28 TRBD1 .
TGTGCCAGCAGCTCTAGGGGGGGGAAGGGTGGAGAGACCCAGTACTTC CASSSRGGKGGETQYF TRBJ2-5 TRBV11-2 . few
TGTGCTAGTGGCGACAGGGTTATGAACACTGAAGCTTTCTTT CASGDRVMNTEAFF TRBJ1-1 TRBV12-5 TRBD1 few
TGTGCCAGCAGAGCCACAGGTTCAGGTCCCTACGAGCAGTACTTC CASRATGSGPYEQYF TRBJ2-7 TRBV6-5 . .
TGTGCCAGCAGCCCAGGCACAGGGAGACTGGCGTGGACTGAAGCTTTCTTT CASSPGTGRLAWTEAFF TRBJ1-1 TRBV4-2 . .
TGCAGCGTTGAGGGGCAGGGGTCGCGAGTTGGCTATGGCTACACCTTC CSVEGQGSRVGYGYTF TRBJ1-2 TRBV29-1 . .
TGTGCCAGTAGATTCTCAGGGGGCTCCAATCAGCCCCAGCATTTT CASRFSGGSNQPQHF TRBJ1-5 TRBV19 TRBD1 .
TGTGCCAGCAGTTACGAGAAGAGAGTCTCTGGAAACACCATATATTTT CASSYEKRVSGNTIYF TRBJ1-3 TRBV6-5 . .
TGTGCCAGCAGCTGGACAGGGCAAGGCTCTGGAAACACCATATATTTT CASSWTGQGSGNTIYF TRBJ1-3 TRBV7-2 TRBD1 .
TGTGCCTGGAGTCTAAGAGGTCCTAAGCCGGAAAAACTGTTTTTT CAWSLRGPKPEKLFF TRBJ1-4 TRBV30 . .
TGTGCCAGCAGCTTACAGACTGAAGCTTTCTTT CASSLQTEAFF TRBJ1-1 TRBV7-9 . .
TGTGCCAGCAGCTTGGGGGGACTAGCCGCCAATGAGCAGTTCTTC CASSLGGLAANEQFF TRBJ2-1 TRBV5-5 TRBD2 .
TGTGCCAGCAGCTTCGCTTCGACAGGGGCCAATAATTCACCCCTCCACTTT CASSFASTGANNSPLHF TRBJ1-6 TRBV11-3 TRBD1 once
TGTGCCAGTAGTCTCCGGGACAGAGGCAATCAGCCCCAGCATTTT CASSLRDRGNQPQHF TRBJ1-5 TRBV19 TRBD1 few
TGTGCCAGCAGTTTCTCTGTCGGGATTGGTGGAAACACCATATATTTT CASSFSVGIGGNTIYF TRBJ1-3 TRBV28 . .
TGTGCCAGCAGTGGACATCTACCGAACACCGGGGAGCTGTTTTTT CASSGHLPNTGELFF TRBJ2-2 TRBV2 . few
TGTGCCAGTAGTGTAAGCCGGGACAGGGGGGTTAAACAGCCCCAGCATTTT CASSVSRDRGVKQPQHF TRBJ1-5 TRBV19 TRBD1 .
TGCGCCAGCAGTCAATCGCTGGGGAGCCTGACCTACAATGAGCAGTTCTTC CASSQSLGSLTYNEQFF TRBJ2-1 TRBV23-1 . .
TGTGCCAGCAGCGTAGATGGACTCACTGGAAACACCATATATTTT CASSVDGLTGNTIYF TRBJ1-3 TRBV9 . .
TGTGCCAGCAGCATAGGTTCAGGGGCAATTGTTCAGCCCCAGCATTTT CASSIGSGAIVQPQHF TRBJ1-5 TRBV21-1 . .
TGTGCCAGCAGCTACCAGGGGGGCCACGGGGAGCTGTTTTTT CASSYQGGHGELFF TRBJ2-2 TRBV5-4 . .
TGTGCCTGGAGTAAGGGGGTAAGGAATCAGCCCCAGCATTTT CAWSKGVRNQPQHF TRBJ1-5 TRBV30 . .
TGCGCCAGCACCTCACACGGGGGGACAGGTGGTGAAAAACTGTTTTTT CASTSHGGTGGEKLFF TRBJ1-4 TRBV5-1 TRBD1 .
TGTGCCAGCAGTGGGGCCGGATTTAACTATGGCTACACCTTC CASSGAGFNYGYTF TRBJ1-2 TRBV28 . .
TGTGCCAGCAGCTTAAGGAGGGAGCAAGAGACCCAGTACTTC CASSLRREQETQYF TRBJ2-5 TRBV5-4 . .
TGTGCCAGCAAAATTCTAGGGGCCCTCCAAGAGACCCAGTACTTC CASKILGALQETQYF TRBJ2-5 TRBV2 . .
TGTGCCAGCAGCTTTGACCCTCGCGGGGGGGCCGGGGAGCAGTTCTTC CASSFDPRGGAGEQFF TRBJ2-1 TRBV5-5 TRBD2 .
TGCGCCAGCAGCCACACAGGGGGTAACGGGAACACTGAAGCTTTCTTT CASSHTGGNGNTEAFF TRBJ1-1 TRBV5-1 TRBD1 once
TGCGCCAGCAGCCACCTCCGGGGCCAGGGGGTCAACACTGAAGCTTTCTTT CASSHLRGQGVNTEAFF TRBJ1-1 TRBV4-1 TRBD1 .
TGTGCCAGCAGCTTAGCGAGTCGGGGGTATGGAAACACCATATATTTT CASSLASRGYGNTIYF TRBJ1-3 TRBV7-2 . .
TGCGCCAGCAGCGGCCAGGGGGGCAAGGATACGCAGTATTTT CASSGQGGKDTQYF TRBJ2-3 TRBV5-1 . once
TGTGCCAGCAGTTCCCCCGTCCAGGGGCGAGGCACCGGGGAGCTGTTTTTT CASSSPVQGRGTGELFF TRBJ2-2 TRBV27 . .
TGTGCCAGCAGCTTAGTCCGGGGCTATGGCTACACCTTC CASSLVRGYGYTF TRBJ1-2 TRBV11-2 . few
TGTGCCTGGAGTGTTCTGAGGGTCCATCAGCCCCAGCATTTT CAWSVLRVHQPQHF TRBJ1-5 TRBV30 . .
TGTGCCAGCAGCTTTCGATCCCTTGACAGGCGAGGGACTAACTATGGCTACACCTTC CASSFRSLDRRGTNYGYTF TRBJ1-2 TRBV5-4 . .
TGCGCCAGCAGCAGGACAGGGAGGAATCAGCCCCAGCATTTT CASSRTGRNQPQHF TRBJ1-5 TRBV5-1 TRBD1 .
TGTGCCAATGACATCTTCTATGGCTACACCTTC CANDIFYGYTF TRBJ1-2 TRBV30 . .
TGTGCCAGCGGGGGGACAGCTCTAGCCAAAAACATTCAGTACTTC CASGGTALAKNIQYF TRBJ2-4 TRBV27 . .
TGTGCCAGCAGCCCACAGGGATCTGGAAACACCATATATTTT CASSPQGSGNTIYF TRBJ1-3 TRBV27 . .
TGCGCCAGCAGCTTGGATGTCGGTGAGCAGTTCTTC CASSLDVGEQFF TRBJ2-1 TRBV5-1 . .